The 5 T cell receptor beta chains in this list originate from one sample, sequenced in a study of cytomegalovirus exposure and HLA in healthy donors. 13 Jbeta primers and 60 Vbeta primers were used for the PCR. This table comes from immunoSEQ multiplex PCR, and its TCRdb copy is limited to in-frame clones, with some not included. Here the sample spans about 120,000 clones, over 65% being singletons. The sequencing input was PBMCs. These receptor sequences come from a woman between 35 and 50 years old in good health and CMV-seropositive.

V is TRBV5-1 and J is TRBJ2-7, with 8 nucleotides matching TRBD1. J was trimmed by 0 bases and V by 3 bases; bases with no gene match: 11. CDR1 is SGHRS and CDR2 is YFSETQ in the germline V gene. The length of the CDR3 is 17 residues. CDR3 in DNA: TGCGCCAGCAGCTCGCCACCGGGACAGGATTTCTCCTACGAGCAGTACTTC. Its translation: CASSSPPGQDFSYEQYF. Together with reference TRBV5-1 and TRBJ2-7, the CDR3 gives the full variable domain: KAGVTQTPRYLIKTRGQQVTLSCSPISGHRSVSWYQQTPGQGLQFLFEYFSETQRNKGNFPGRFSGRQFSNSRSEMNVSTLELGDSALYLCASSSPPGQDFSYEQYFGPGTRLTVT.

The V call is TRBV15, the J call TRBJ2-5; D call uncertain. The CDR3 is 15 residues long. V lost 0 bases, J lost 4 bases, and 12 bases lay in between. Germline CDR1 reads LNHNV; CDR2 reads YYDKDF (reference sequence). This CDR3 reads CATSRDAYRLETQYF. In DNA, the CDR3 is TGTGCCACCAGCAGAGATGCGTATCGCCTAGAGACCCAGTACTTC.

The J gene is TRBJ1-6, the V gene TRBV6-6; 7 nucleotides agree with TRBD1. CDR3 length equals 15 residues. V trimming: 4 bases; J trimming: 8 bases; junction bases outside the gene matches: 8. Germline V lookup: CDR1 MNHNY, CDR2 SVGAGI (reference sequence). CDR3 residues: CASSSRVGGDSPLHF. Written as DNA, the CDR3 is TGTGCCAGCAGTTCCAGGGTAGGGGGCGATTCACCCCTCCACTTT.

The gene calls are TRBV4-1 and TRBJ1-6, with a tentative D call TRBD1 (5 bases). The CDR3 totals 18 residues. V was trimmed by 0 bases and J by 0 bases, leaving 12 bases between them. From germline, CDR1 is MGHRA and CDR2 YSYEKL. This chain's CDR3 is CASSQDRWGNSYNSPLHF. Written as DNA, the CDR3 is TGCGCCAGCAGCCAAGATAGGTGGGGCAACTCCTATAATTCACCCCTCCACTTT.

The chain joins TRBV5-1 to TRBJ2-7; TRBD1 matches 7 bases. V was clipped by 3 bases and J by 2 bases; unmatched bases: 5. The CDR3 is 14 residues long. CDR1 is SGHRS and CDR2 is YFSETQ in the germline V gene. The CDR3 region has the DNA TGCGCCAGCAGCTGGTCGACAGGGACCTACGAGCAGTACTTC. Translating it yields CASSWSTGTYEQYF.